The TCR beta chain under discussion was sequenced for a study of circulating CD8 cells and anti-PD-1 response in melanoma. Live CD3+CD8+TCRalphabeta+ cells were sorted into four subsets by PD-1 and/or TIGIT. Trimming removed 8 bases at V and 5 bases at J, with 15 bases between. The CDR3 is made up of 12 amino acids. Germline V gene sequence: CDR1 SQVTM, CDR2 ANQGSEA. Each library started from approximately 15 ng of total RNA using the QIAseq Immune Repertoire TCR panel. TCRdb passed the reads through MiXCR, listing each CDR3 protein once. The repertoire holds several hundred distinct CDR3 sequences, with roughly 6.5% as singletons. This clonotype ranks as large.

This rearrangement joins TRBV29-1 to TRBJ1-1; no firm D call. The sequenced sample was CD8+ T cells from PBMCs, obtained at baseline or after one month of anti-PD-1 therapy (not recorded which). This clonotype was obtained from a human donor with melanoma. The CDR3 region has the DNA TGCAGCTCCCGCCTTGGCGTTACTGAAGCTTTCTTT. It specifies CSSRLGVTEAFF.